This T cell receptor beta chain emerged from a study of cytomegalovirus exposure and HLA in healthy donors. Study-level background: A later analysis reported the same platform for the 95 to 150 validation repertoires and the roughly 700 first-cohort repertoires.

The CDR3 loop spans 13 amino acids. V was shortened by 4 bases and J by 6 bases, with 14 bases between the two germline ends. Germline V gene lookup returns CDR1 GTSNPN and CDR2 SVGIG (reference sequence). This clone showed up just once. The antigen is undetermined. Here immunoSEQ multiplex PCR was the method, and the copy in TCRdb shows in-frame clones only, minus some. This sample yields more than 250,000 clones, of which about nine tenths are seen a single time; approximately 1.1% belongs to the top ten. General study points: Using the classifier, cytomegalovirus status was reportedly diagnosed with high specificity and sensitivity. Cytomegalovirus association was assigned to under 200 TCR beta chains. The authors confirmed in vitro that three CMV-associated chains were specific for CMV antigens.

The chain has TRBV30 and TRBJ2-3, with D possibly matching TRBD2 (6 bases). This clonotype was sampled from a woman aged 30 to 39 in good health and CMV-seropositive. Material for sequencing was PBMCs. CDR3 amino acids: CAWNTLATDTQYF. The CDR3 region has the DNA TGTGCCTGGAATACCCTAGCGACGGATACGCAGTATTTT.